The present T cell receptor beta chain was sequenced within a study of technical replicates of blood from several donors. Data came from immunoSEQ multiplex PCR; TCRdb stores just in-frame clones and leaves some out. The sample includes some 70,000 clones, 95% to 97% of them seen just once. V lost 5 bases to trimming and J lost 4 bases; unmatched junction nucleotides: 6. CDR3 length: 14 residues. The germline V gene has CDR1 WNHNN and CDR2 SYGVQD (reference sequence). The origin of this receptor is a human donor in good health. This chain uses TRBV10-1 with TRBJ1-1, with 8 bases matching TRBD1. The sequencing sample was made of T cells isolated from PBMCs. In DNA, the CDR3 is TGCGCCAGCAGTTCGGACAGGGAAGGCACTGAAGCTTTCTTT. Protein sequence: CASSSDREGTEAFF.